The 21 T cell receptor beta chains below were found in one sample sequenced in a study of early T cells in non-severe SARS-CoV-2 infection. TCRdb called the 5' RACE reads again in MiXCR, with one record for every CDR3 protein. Among tens of thousands of distinct CDR3 sequences listed, 8% to 10% were seen once. Sequenced sample: whole blood. These TCRs come from an adult who was a healthcare worker with PCR-confirmed SARS-CoV-2 infection or an uninfected control (not recorded which).

This clonotype was detected many times. The chain uses TRBV10-3 and TRBJ1-1; the D is unclear. V lost 0 bases and J lost 0, with 8 bases in between. CDR3 length: 15 residues. Germline V gene lookup returns CDR1 ENHRY and CDR2 SYGVKD. CDR3 sequence: CAISESGTVNTEAFF. CDR3 nucleotide sequence: TGTGCCATCAGTGAGTCGGGTACGGTGAACACTGAAGCTTTCTTT.

This chain connects TRBV12-3 or TRBV12-4 to TRBJ1-1; 7 bases fit TRBD1. V lost 7 bases, J lost 6 bases, and 11 bases stayed unmatched. The CDR3 contains 14 residues. DNA of the CDR3: TGTGCCAGCACCCGGAAGGGGGCTCAGGCTGAAGCTTTCTTT. Residues: CASTRKGAQAEAFF.

The chain employs TRBV11-1 and TRBJ2-1, with D uncertain. The CDR3 is 14 residues long. Germline V gene data show CDR1 as SGHAT and CDR2 as FQDESV (reference sequence). V gave up 0 bases and J gave up 7 bases, with 10 bases separating them. DNA for the CDR3: TGTGCCAGCAGCTTAGCGCGCTCCTTTAATGAGCAGTTCTTC. Translating it yields CASSLARSFNEQFF.

The chain joins TRBV6-5 to TRBJ1-1; D is uncertain. The germline CDR1 and CDR2 sequences are MNHEY and SVGAGI. The CDR3 sequence is 14 residues long. Trimming shortened V by 2 bases and J by 1 base, and 8 bases separated the two germline ends. The CDR3 DNA sequence: TGTGCCAGCAGTTACAGGGAAGCGAACACTGAAGCTTTCTTT. Its translation is CASSYREANTEAFF.

The V gene is TRBV6-2 or TRBV6-3, the J gene TRBJ2-7; 14 bases agree with TRBD2. The V gene's germline CDR1 is MNHEY and CDR2 SVGEGT. The CDR3 runs 15 residues. Unmatched junction bases numbered 3, after V lost 6 bases and J lost 2 bases. The CDR3: CASRRLAGGPYEQYF. CDR3 in DNA: TGTGCCAGCAGAAGACTAGCGGGAGGGCCCTACGAGCAGTACTTC.

There are many counts of this clonotype. This chain connects TRBV7-9 to TRBJ2-5; D gene uncertain. The length of the CDR3 is 17 residues. The V end was cut by 0 bases, the J end by 1 base, with 15 bases between. From germline, CDR1 is SEHNR and CDR2 FQNEAQ (reference sequence). DNA of the CDR3: TGTGCCAGCAGCTTAGCGTCGGGCGCCACAGCCCAAGAGACCCAGTACTTC. Amino acid sequence: CASSLASGATAQETQYF.

This clonotype occurred a few times. This chain links TRBV5-6 with TRBJ2-5; maybe TRBD1 (5 bases). With 5 bases removed from V and 3 bases from J, the gap between germline ends came to 14 bases. Looked up from germline, CDR1 is SGHDT and CDR2 is YYEEEE. The CDR3 length is 14 residues. CDR3 protein: CASRNPGSEETQYF. The CDR3 DNA sequence: TGTGCCAGCAGAAATCCAGGGTCTGAAGAGACCCAGTACTTC.

This clonotype came up many times. The chain uses TRBV27 and TRBJ2-7; D unresolved. V lost 5 bases and J lost 2, with 16 bases in between. CDR3 length: 15 residues. The V gene's germline CDR1 is MNHEY and CDR2 SMNVEV (reference sequence). The CDR3 DNA is TGTGCCAGCAGTCCCCGTTTGGCAGGAGCCTACGAGCAGTACTTC. Residues: CASSPRLAGAYEQYF.

This clonotype was observed many times. This chain connects TRBV9 to TRBJ2-7, with D tentatively TRBD1 (7 bases). V was shortened by 4 bases and J by 5 bases, with 22 bases between the two germline ends. CDR3 length: 16 residues. Germline CDR1 is SGDLS and CDR2 is YYNGEE. DNA for the CDR3: TGTGCCAGCAGCTCCCGGACAGGAGGGTTCCGGGACGAGCAGTACTTC. Its protein is CASSSRTGGFRDEQYF.

This clonotype was seen repeatedly, ten times or more. The CDR3 loop reads CAISDLVGEQFF. The CDR3 coding sequence is TGTGCCATCAGCGATCTAGTAGGTGAGCAGTTCTTC. The chain recombines TRBV10-3 with TRBJ2-1; D gene unclear. CDR3 length: 12 residues. Deletions cut 6 bases from V and 9 bases from J, with 12 bases between. CDR1 and CDR2 (germline): ENHRY, SYGVKD.

This clonotype was seen a few times. This rearrangement joins TRBV11-3 to TRBJ2-7; no reliable D call. Deletions cut 5 bases from V and 2 bases from J, with 7 bases between. Germline CDR1 and CDR2: SGHNT and YENEEA. This CDR3 has 12 amino acids. CDR3 loop: CASSQTPYEQYF. DNA of the CDR3: TGTGCCAGCAGCCAGACCCCCTACGAGCAGTACTTC.

J is TRBJ1-2 and V is TRBV7-3, with 9 bases matching TRBD1. The V and J ends lost 6 bases and 5 bases, in that order; junction bases with no gene match: 7. CDR1 and CDR2 from the germline V gene are SGHTA and FQGTGA. The CDR3 spans 14 residues. The CDR3 DNA follows: TGTGCCAGCAGGCCTGGACAGGGGAATTATGGCTACACCTTC. It yields the protein CASRPGQGNYGYTF.

This clonotype was recorded at least ten times. V usage is TRBV7-3 and J usage is TRBJ2-1, with D possibly TRBD2 on 6 matching bases. Trimming left V 5 bases short and J 1 base short, with 12 bases between. The CDR3 spans 15 residues. Germline V gives CDR1 SGHTA, CDR2 FQGTGA. The DNA for the CDR3 is TGTGCCAGCAGCCCCGCGGGGTGGTCCTACAATGAGCAGTTCTTC. This sequence encodes CASSPAGWSYNEQFF. The entire variable domain, with the rest obtained from reference TRBV7-3 and TRBJ2-1, is as follows: GAGVSQTPSNKVTEKGKYVELRCDPISGHTALYWYRQSLGQGPEFLIYFQGTGAADDSGLPNDRFFAVRPEGSVSTLKIQRTERGDSAVYLCASSPAGWSYNEQFFGPGTRLTVL.

CDR3 sequence reads: CASSLGQVRGTEAFF. DNA of the CDR3: TGCGCCAGCAGCTTGGGGCAGGTTAGGGGGACTGAAGCTTTCTTT. This chain uses TRBV5-1 with TRBJ1-1; tentative D call: TRBD1 (6 bases). This CDR3 comprises 15 residues. Germline CDR1 reads SGHRS; CDR2 reads YFSETQ. The V and J ends lost 0 bases and 5 bases respectively, with 14 bases between them.

This clonotype has ten or more counts. The V and J genes are TRBV6-6 and TRBJ2-7; D is possibly TRBD2 (6 bases). The germline V gene encodes CDR1 MNHNY and CDR2 SVGAGI (reference sequence). V lost 2 bases, J lost 7 bases, and 6 bases lay in between. The CDR3 runs to 11 residues. The CDR3 nucleotides read TGTGCCAGCAGTTACGCGGGGGAGCAGTACTTC. Amino acid sequence: CASSYAGEQYF.

In its sample, this clonotype was seen many times. V gene TRBV7-2 combines with J gene TRBJ2-1; 14 bases agree with TRBD2. The CDR3 has 17 residues. After removal of 4 bases from V and 8 bases from J, the junction contained 10 bases not matched to a gene. Germline CDR1 SGHTA, CDR2 FQGNSA. CDR3 DNA: TGTGCCAGCAGCTCCTCCTCCGGGACTAGCGGGAGAGATGAGCAGTTCTTC. It yields the protein CASSSSSGTSGRDEQFF.

This clonotype was counted many times. V usage is TRBV7-6 and J usage is TRBJ2-2, with 8 bases matching TRBD2. J lost 2 bases, V lost 11 bases, and 19 bases had no gene match. The CDR3 has 18 residues. CDR1 SGHVS and CDR2 FNYEAQ come from the germline V gene. The CDR3 DNA is TGTGCCTCCTTGCGGGACTCAACCGGGACTAGTAACACCGGGGAGCTGTTTTTT. Its translation: CASLRDSTGTSNTGELFF.

In its sample, this clonotype was seen many times. The gene calls are TRBV4-1 and TRBJ2-1; the D gene is possibly TRBD2 (5 bases). Germline V lookup: CDR1 MGHRA, CDR2 YSYEKL. This CDR3 region has 16 residues. Trimming removed 0 bases at V and 3 bases at J, with 12 bases between. The CDR3 here is CASSQDRSEDYNEQFF. CDR3 in DNA: TGCGCCAGCAGCCAAGATCGTAGCGAGGACTACAATGAGCAGTTCTTC.

This clonotype was picked up a small number of times. CDR3 amino acids: CASSLPGNTIYF. The CDR3 DNA sequence: TGTGCCAGCAGCTTGCCGGGAAACACCATATATTTT. The J gene is TRBJ1-3, the V gene TRBV5-6; D remains unclear. V was shortened by 1 base and J by 4 bases, with 3 bases between the two germline ends. The CDR3 has 12 amino acids. Per germline, CDR1 SGHDT and CDR2 YYEEEE. Full variable domain (outside the CDR3, taken from reference TRBV5-6 and TRBJ1-3): DAGVTQSPTHLIKTRGQQVTLRCSPKSGHDTVSWYQQALGQGPQFIFQYYEEEERQRGNFPDRFSGHQFPNYSSELNVNALLLGDSALYLCASSLPGNTIYFGEGSWLTVV.

This clonotype was recorded at least ten times. V and J are TRBV30 and TRBJ1-6, with TRBD1 matching 8 bases. Germline trimming cut 0 bases from V and 7 bases from J; bases unmatched to any gene: 5. The germline gives CDR1 GTSNPN, CDR2 SVGIG (reference sequence). This CDR3 is 15 amino acids long. The CDR3 nucleotides are TGTGCCTGGAGTGTACTTGGACAGGGAAATTCACCCCTCCACTTT. This encodes CAWSVLGQGNSPLHF.

This clonotype was counted only a few times. The chain is built from TRBV20-1 and TRBJ2-7; D possibly matches TRBD1 or TRBD2 (5 bases each). The germline V gene has CDR1 DFQATT and CDR2 SNEGSKA (reference sequence). The ends were cut back, 5 bases at V and 2 bases at J, with 13 bases in the middle. The CDR3 length is 13 residues. The DNA for the CDR3 is TGCAGTGCTGATCGGGACGGAACCTACGAGCAGTACTTC. It yields the protein CSADRDGTYEQYF.